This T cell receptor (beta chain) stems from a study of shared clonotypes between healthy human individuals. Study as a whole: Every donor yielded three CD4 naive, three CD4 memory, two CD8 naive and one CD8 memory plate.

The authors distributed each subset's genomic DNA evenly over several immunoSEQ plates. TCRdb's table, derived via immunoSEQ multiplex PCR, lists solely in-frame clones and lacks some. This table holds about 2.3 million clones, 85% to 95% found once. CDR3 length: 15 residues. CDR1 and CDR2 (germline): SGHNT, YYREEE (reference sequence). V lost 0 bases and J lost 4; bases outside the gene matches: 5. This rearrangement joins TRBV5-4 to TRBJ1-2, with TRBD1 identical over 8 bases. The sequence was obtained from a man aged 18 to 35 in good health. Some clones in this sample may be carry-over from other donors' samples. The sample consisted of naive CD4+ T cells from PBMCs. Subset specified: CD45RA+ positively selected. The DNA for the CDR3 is TGTGCCAGCAGCTTGGTGGCAGGGGGCAGCTATGGCTACACCTTC. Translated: CASSLVAGGSYGYTF.